The 22 T cell receptor beta chains listed next were all sequenced from one sample in a study of response to subunit inactivated influenza vaccine. TCRdb reprocessed the RT-PCR reads via MiXCR and lists one record per CDR3 protein. The sample includes approximately 700,000 distinct CDR3 sequences, approximately 15% seen only once; the top ten take around 6.5%. The sample was PBMCs from blood, taken 14 to 15 days before vaccination. The receptors stem from a man aged 45 to 65 who received an inactivated influenza vaccine.

This chain links TRBV5-1 with TRBJ2-1; D gene unclear. From germline, CDR1 is SGHRS and CDR2 YFSETQ. The CDR3 is 13 residues long. Trimming pared 0 bases from V and 6 bases from J, leaving 7 bases between. The CDR3 sequence: CASSLVPSNEQFF. DNA for the CDR3: TGCGCCAGCAGCTTGGTTCCGAGCAATGAGCAGTTCTTC.

V usage is TRBV5-1 and J usage is TRBJ1-2; D is uncertain. V was pared by 4 bases and J by 0 bases, with 19 bases between. Germline loops: CDR1 SGHRS, CDR2 YFSETQ. This CDR3 has 17 residues. The CDR3 DNA is TGCGCCAGCAGCACCGGATTGACGGCACAAGCTAACTATGGCTACACCTTC. Its protein product is CASSTGLTAQANYGYTF. The full variable domain, with the rest looked up from reference TRBV5-1 and TRBJ1-2, is KAGVTQTPRYLIKTRGQQVTLSCSPISGHRSVSWYQQTPGQGLQFLFEYFSETQRNKGNFPGRFSGRQFSNSRSEMNVSTLELGDSALYLCASSTGLTAQANYGYTFGSGTRLTVV.

This clonotype was seen more than once but under ten times. The chain combines TRBV7-2 with TRBJ2-3, with 16 bases that match TRBD2. Looked up from germline, CDR1 is SGHTA and CDR2 is FQGNSA. V dropped 5 bases and J dropped 3; count of bases not matched to a gene: 2. The CDR3 length is 16 residues. Written as DNA, the CDR3 is TGTGCCAGCAGCGCGGGACTAGCGGGAGGGACAGATACGCAGTATTTT. Translated, it gives CASSAGLAGGTDTQYF. The whole variable domain, filled in from reference TRBV7-2 and TRBJ2-3, reads GAGVSQSPSNKVTEKGKDVELRCDPISGHTALYWYRQSLGQGLEFLIYFQGNSAPDKSGLPSDRFSAERTGGSVSTLTIQRTQQEDSAVYLCASSAGLAGGTDTQYFGPGTRLTVL.

V and J are TRBV6-2 or TRBV6-3 and TRBJ2-3; TRBD1 matches at 7 bases. The germline CDR1 and CDR2 sequences are MNHEY and SVGEGT. Trimming at V came to 8 bases and at J to 2 bases, leaving 10 bases not matched to a gene. The CDR3 has 15 amino acids. The CDR3 sequence is CASGGRGRDTDTQYF. Here the CDR3 DNA reads TGTGCCAGCGGAGGAAGGGGGCGAGACACAGATACGCAGTATTTT.

This chain links TRBV12-3 or TRBV12-4 with TRBJ2-1; 9 bases line up with TRBD2. Unmatched junction bases numbered 13, after V lost 6 bases and J lost 7 bases. The CDR3 extends over 16 amino acids. The DNA of the CDR3 is TGTGCCAGCAGACCTCAACTAGCGGGTATGGCGAATGAGCAGTTCTTC. Protein sequence: CASRPQLAGMANEQFF.

The genes are TRBV10-3 and TRBJ2-7; TRBD2 agrees at 7 bases. CDR3 length: 14 residues. CDR1 ENHRY and CDR2 SYGVKD come from the germline V gene. V was clipped by 3 bases and J by 3 bases; unmatched bases: 5. This CDR3 reads CAISDTSAGYEQYF. The CDR3 DNA is TGTGCCATCAGTGACACTAGCGCTGGCTACGAGCAGTACTTC.

This clonotype was seen repeatedly, ten times or more. The rearrangement links TRBV4-2 to TRBJ2-3, with 10 bases that match TRBD2. Germline CDR1 and CDR2: LGHNA and YNFKEQ. With 1 base clipped from V and 1 base from J, the junction kept 2 bases outside the gene matches. This CDR3 is 16 amino acids long. The CDR3 sequence is CASSQAGTSGTDTQYF. CDR3 bases: TGTGCCAGCAGCCAAGCCGGGACTAGCGGCACAGATACGCAGTATTTT.

This clonotype has more than one count but fewer than ten. The V call is TRBV6-1, the J call TRBJ1-6; weak D call: TRBD1 (5 bases). Trimming took 7 bases from V and 8 from J, leaving 15 bases between them. Looked up from germline, CDR1 is MNHNS and CDR2 is SASEGT. The length of the CDR3 is 14 residues. The DNA for the CDR3 is TGTGCCAGCACCGACGACAGTCCTGATTCACCCCTCCACTTT. Translation: CASTDDSPDSPLHF.

This clonotype was detected only a few times. The J gene is TRBJ2-4, the V gene TRBV14, with TRBD1 matching over 9 bases. CDR3 length: 14 amino acids. Trimming took 6 bases from V and 8 from J; bases not matched to a gene: 8. CDR1 and CDR2 (germline): SGHDN, FVKESK. CDR3 DNA: TGTGCCAGCAGACAACAGGGGGCGGGTGACATTCAGTACTTC. This sequence encodes CASRQQGAGDIQYF.

This clonotype was found a few times. This chain uses TRBV15 with TRBJ2-3; TRBD1 aligns across 8 bases. CDR3 length: 16 amino acids. J was trimmed by 2 bases and V by 5 bases; bases with no gene match: 9. CDR1 and CDR2 (germline): LNHNV, YYDKDF (reference sequence). CDR3 residues: CATSERTGTFTDTQYF. CDR3 coding DNA: TGTGCCACCAGCGAAAGGACAGGGACTTTCACAGATACGCAGTATTTT.

This clonotype appeared a few times. The J gene is TRBJ2-7, the V gene TRBV18; perhaps TRBD1 as D (6 bases). Germline V CDR1 and CDR2: KGHSH, LQKENI. The CDR3 consists of 14 residues. Trimming took 6 bases from V and 4 from J, leaving 16 bases between them. In DNA, the CDR3 is TGTGCCAGCTCCCAACAGGGATGGGGATACGAGCAGTACTTC. This translates into CASSQQGWGYEQYF.

This clonotype was seen only a few times. CDR3 sequence reads: CASTPGAANTEAFF. The CDR3 coding sequence is TGTGCCAGTACCCCAGGGGCGGCGAACACTGAAGCTTTCTTT. The chain carries TRBV19 and TRBJ1-1; possibly TRBD1 for D (6 bases). V was clipped by 7 bases and J by 1 base, with 13 bases between them. Germline-derived CDR1 and CDR2 are LNHDA and SQIVND (reference sequence). The CDR3 contains 14 residues.

This clonotype came up many times. The genes are TRBV20-1 and TRBJ2-2, with D uncertain. The CDR3 has 12 residues. Germline CDR1 DFQATT, CDR2 SNEGSKA (reference sequence). V dropped 6 bases and J dropped 0 bases, with 5 bases sitting between them. The DNA for the CDR3 is TGCAGTGCGAACGCGAACACCGGGGAGCTGTTTTTT. Translating it yields CSANANTGELFF.

The CDR3 loop is CASNGYGRLWSNEKLFF. The CDR3 coding sequence is TGTGCCAGCAACGGGTACGGGCGGCTTTGGTCTAATGAAAAACTGTTTTTT. The J gene is TRBJ1-4, the V gene TRBV28; D uncertain. Trimming pared 7 bases from V and 3 bases from J, leaving 21 bases between. CDR1 and CDR2 (germline): MDHEN, SYDVKM. This CDR3 is 17 amino acids long.

This clonotype occurred a few times. The J gene is TRBJ2-5, the V gene TRBV6-2 or TRBV6-3, with 8 bases fitting TRBD2. V shed 2 bases, J shed 5 bases, and the junction held 19 bases outside the gene matches. Germline CDR1 is MNHEY and CDR2 is SVGEGT. The CDR3 totals 19 residues. CDR3 nucleotides: TGTGCCAGCAGTTACGGGCGGGAGGATAGGAACCACAAGTTGGAGACCCAGTACTTC. It specifies CASSYGREDRNHKLETQYF.

This clonotype was seen ten or more times. The chain combines TRBV12-3 or TRBV12-4 with TRBJ2-3; no reliable D call. The CDR3 has 14 amino acids. Trimming cost V 9 bases and J 0 bases, with 13 bases left between them. The CDR3, as DNA: TGTGCCAGTACCCAACAAATTAGCACAGATACGCAGTATTTT. The encoded protein is CASTQQISTDTQYF.

Ten or more counts support this clonotype. This rearrangement joins TRBV6-2 or TRBV6-3 to TRBJ1-6; 7 nucleotides match TRBD1. The J segment lost 8 bases and the V segment lost 6 bases, leaving 4 bases of the junction unmatched. CDR1 MNHEY and CDR2 SVGEGT come from the germline V gene. The CDR3 runs to 13 residues. The CDR3 loop is CASSIGTDSPLHF. The CDR3 region has the DNA TGTGCCAGCAGCATCGGGACAGATTCACCCCTCCACTTT.

This clonotype has more than one count but fewer than ten. This rearrangement joins TRBV12-3 or TRBV12-4 to TRBJ2-2; D is uncertain. Trimming took 3 bases from V and 5 from J, leaving 7 bases between them. This CDR3 has 13 amino acids. CDR3 in amino acids: CASSFVFTGELFF. DNA for the CDR3: TGTGCCAGCAGTTTTGTGTTTACCGGGGAGCTGTTTTTT.

DNA of the CDR3: TGTGCCAGCAGTTACTCAAGGACAACTAATGAAAAACTGTTTTTT. Amino acids: CASSYSRTTNEKLFF. This sequence joins TRBV6-2 or TRBV6-3 and TRBJ1-4; no definite D call. V lost 0 bases and J 0 bases, leaving 5 bases between the germline ends. Germline V gene sequence: CDR1 MNHEY, CDR2 SVGEGT. The CDR3 sequence is 15 residues long.

V gene TRBV20-1 combines with J gene TRBJ2-3, with 8 bases matching TRBD2. There are 14 residues in the CDR3. Germline V gene sequence: CDR1 DFQATT, CDR2 SNEGSKA (reference sequence). The trim removed 0 bases at V and 6 bases at J, leaving 5 bases unmatched. CDR3 DNA sequence: TGCAGTGCTAGAGAGCGGGGGGCTCGGGATACGCAGTATTTT. Protein product: CSARERGARDTQYF.

This chain connects TRBV6-1 to TRBJ2-1, with TRBD2 as a possible D gene (5 bases). The length of the CDR3 is 15 residues. Germline-derived CDR1 and CDR2 are MNHNS and SASEGT. V dropped 5 bases and J dropped 0 bases, with 11 bases sitting between them. CDR3 loop: CASSPAEASYNEQFF. In DNA, the CDR3 is TGTGCCAGCAGTCCAGCGGAGGCCTCCTACAATGAGCAGTTCTTC.

In its sample, this clonotype was seen a few times. The chain is built from TRBV29-1 and TRBJ1-1; D call uncertain. CDR1 SQVTM and CDR2 ANQGSEA come from the germline V gene. Trimming took off 6 bases at V and 4 bases at J, with 9 bases between the two ends. The CDR3 consists of 11 residues. The CDR3 sequence is CSVTEITEAFF. CDR3 nucleotide sequence: TGCAGCGTAACCGAGATCACTGAAGCTTTCTTT.